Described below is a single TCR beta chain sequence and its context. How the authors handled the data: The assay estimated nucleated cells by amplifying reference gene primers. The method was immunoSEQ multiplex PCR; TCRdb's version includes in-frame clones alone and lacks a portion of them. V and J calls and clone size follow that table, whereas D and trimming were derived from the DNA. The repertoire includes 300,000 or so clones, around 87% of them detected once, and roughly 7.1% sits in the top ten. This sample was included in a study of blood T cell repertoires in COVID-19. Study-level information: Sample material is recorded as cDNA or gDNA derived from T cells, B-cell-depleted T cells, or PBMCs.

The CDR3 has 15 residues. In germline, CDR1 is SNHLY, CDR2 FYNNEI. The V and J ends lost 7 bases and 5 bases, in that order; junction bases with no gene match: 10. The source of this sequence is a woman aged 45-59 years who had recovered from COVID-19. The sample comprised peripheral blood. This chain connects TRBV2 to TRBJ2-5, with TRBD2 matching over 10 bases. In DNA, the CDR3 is TGTGCCAGCAATGCTCCTAGCGGGGGTTTGGAGACCCAGTACTTC. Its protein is CASNAPSGGLETQYF.